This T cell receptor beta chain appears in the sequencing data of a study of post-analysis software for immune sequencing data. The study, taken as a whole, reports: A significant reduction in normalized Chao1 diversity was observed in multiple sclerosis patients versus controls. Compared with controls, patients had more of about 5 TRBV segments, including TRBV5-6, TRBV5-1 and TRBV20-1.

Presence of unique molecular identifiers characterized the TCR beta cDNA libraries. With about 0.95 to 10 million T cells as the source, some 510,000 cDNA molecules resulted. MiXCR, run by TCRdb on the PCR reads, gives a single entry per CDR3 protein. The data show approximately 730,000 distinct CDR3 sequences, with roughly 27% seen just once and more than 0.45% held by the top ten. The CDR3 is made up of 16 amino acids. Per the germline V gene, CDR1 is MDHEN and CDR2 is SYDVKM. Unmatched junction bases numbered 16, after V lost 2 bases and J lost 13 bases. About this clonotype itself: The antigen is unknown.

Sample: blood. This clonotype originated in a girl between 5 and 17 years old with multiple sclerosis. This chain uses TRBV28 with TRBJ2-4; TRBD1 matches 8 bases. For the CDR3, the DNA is TGTGCCAGCAGTTTAACCCGACAGGGGACCCTCTCTGGGCAGTACTTC. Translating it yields CASSLTRQGTLSGQYF.